Shown below are 28 T cell receptor beta chains from a single sample sequenced in a study of cytomegalovirus exposure and HLA in healthy donors. PCR primers comprised 60 Vbeta and 13 Jbeta primers. Sequenced by immunoSEQ multiplex PCR; TCRdb stores in-frame clones only, minus some. The sample holds about 130,000 clones, around four fifths seen once. Sequenced input: PBMCs. Receptor source: a boy under 10 years old in good health and CMV-seronegative.

The chain joins TRBV19 to TRBJ1-2, with a tentative D call TRBD1 (5 bases). The V end was cut by 7 bases, the J end by 4 bases, with 10 bases between. Germline-derived CDR1 and CDR2 are LNHDA and SQIVND (reference sequence). The CDR3 contains 12 residues. The CDR3 nucleotides are TGTGCCAGTACCACAGGCGGCTATGGCTACACCTTC. Translation gives CASTTGGYGYTF.

The chain recombines TRBV5-4 with TRBJ1-1; D perhaps matches TRBD1 (5 bases). Deletions cut 0 bases from V and 7 bases from J, with 16 bases between. This CDR3 region has 15 residues. Germline loops: CDR1 SGHNT, CDR2 YYREEE (reference sequence). CDR3 sequence (DNA): TGTGCCAGCAGCTTGGATCAGGGCTATACAGGTGAAGCTTTCTTT. Translated, it gives CASSLDQGYTGEAFF. The full variable domain, with the rest looked up from reference TRBV5-4 and TRBJ1-1, is ETGVTQSPTHLIKTRGQQVTLRCSSQSGHNTVSWYQQALGQGPQFIFQYYREEENGRGNFPPRFSGLQFPNYSSELNVNALELDDSALYLCASSLDQGYTGEAFFGQGTRLTVV.

This rearrangement joins TRBV9 to TRBJ2-3; 11 bases align to TRBD2. The CDR3 sequence is 16 residues long. Germline V lookup: CDR1 SGDLS, CDR2 YYNGEE. Trimming at V came to 4 bases and at J to 2 bases, leaving 6 bases not matched to a gene. The CDR3 DNA sequence: TGTGCCAGCAGCCCACCTAGCGGGGGGTACACAGATACGCAGTATTTT. It is translated as CASSPPSGGYTDTQYF.

In this sample, this clone turned up a few times. V and J are TRBV6-5 and TRBJ2-1, with D possibly matching TRBD1 (6 bases). There are 13 residues in the CDR3. Trimming took off 6 bases at V and 3 bases at J, with 9 bases between the two ends. CDR1 and CDR2 (germline): MNHEY, SVGAGI. The CDR3 spells CASSQGGYNEQFF. CDR3 nucleotides: TGTGCCAGCAGCCAAGGGGGCTACAATGAGCAGTTCTTC.

This clone showed up just a few times. J is TRBJ2-1 and V is TRBV19, with D unclear. CDR1 LNHDA and CDR2 SQIVND come from the germline V gene (reference sequence). CDR3 length: 13 amino acids. The ends were cut back, 4 bases at V and 4 bases at J, with 8 bases in the middle. The CDR3 region is CASSTLVYNEQFF. CDR3 bases: TGTGCCAGTAGTACCCTAGTGTACAATGAGCAGTTCTTC.

The V and J genes are TRBV19 and TRBJ2-1; 9 bases fit TRBD1. Trimming cost V 5 bases and J 7 bases; bases outside gene matches: 9. This CDR3 contains 15 residues. Germline CDR1 reads LNHDA; CDR2 reads SQIVND (reference sequence). CDR3: CASSLRQGGRNEQFF. The CDR3 coding sequence is TGTGCCAGTAGTTTAAGACAGGGGGGTAGAAATGAGCAGTTCTTC.

This clone was counted a few times. CDR3: CASRYPGQGSEAFF. The CDR3 DNA follows: TGTGCCAGCAGATACCCGGGACAGGGCTCTGAAGCTTTCTTT. The gene calls are TRBV6-5 and TRBJ1-1; the match to TRBD1 covers 9 bases. The CDR3 consists of 14 residues. With 6 bases clipped from V and 6 bases from J, the junction kept 8 bases outside the gene matches. Germline V gene data show CDR1 as MNHEY and CDR2 as SVGAGI.

The chain uses TRBV5-4 and TRBJ2-5; tentative D call: TRBD1 (6 bases). This CDR3 contains 13 residues. Trimming cost V 1 base and J 3 bases, with 7 bases left between them. The germline V gene encodes CDR1 SGHNT and CDR2 YYREEE (reference sequence). CDR3 sequence reads: CASSLRTEETQYF. The CDR3 bases are TGTGCCAGCAGCTTGAGGACAGAAGAGACCCAGTACTTC.

This clone was seen a single time. The chain links TRBV4-3 to TRBJ1-5, with D possibly matching TRBD1 (5 bases). The CDR3 runs to 16 residues. The germline V gene encodes CDR1 LGHNA and CDR2 YSLEER. Trimming cost V 0 bases and J 4 bases, with 13 bases left between them. The CDR3 DNA reads as TGCGCCAGCAGCCAAGATTTAGGAGGGGTAAATCAGCCCCAGCATTTT. As protein: CASSQDLGGVNQPQHF.

This clone has just a few counts. This chain joins TRBV2 and TRBJ2-7; TRBD2 aligns across 10 bases. There are 17 residues in the CDR3. After removal of 4 bases from V and 6 bases from J, the junction contained 15 bases not matched to a gene. CDR1 and CDR2 from the germline V gene are SNHLY and FYNNEI. The CDR3 DNA reads as TGTGCCAGCAGTGCCTTCGAGCGGGAGGGCCAGTCCACCGAGCAGTACGTC. Its protein is CASSAFEREGQSTEQYV.

The rearrangement joins TRBV7-6 to TRBJ2-5; 8 positions agree with TRBD1. CDR3 size: 16 residues. The ends lost 1 base at V and 0 bases at J; junction bases unmatched: 4. Germline-derived CDR1 and CDR2 are SGHVS and FNYEAQ. CDR3 sequence: CASSLGTGWNQETQYF. The CDR3 DNA sequence: TGTGCCAGCAGCTTAGGGACAGGGTGGAACCAAGAGACCCAGTACTTC.

J is TRBJ1-6 and V is TRBV5-1; D remains ambiguous. V lost 3 bases and J 12 bases, leaving 19 bases between the germline ends. CDR3 size: 15 residues. Germline values: CDR1 SGHRS, CDR2 YFSETQ. In nucleotides, the CDR3 is TGCGCCAGCAGCTCTTACCGGGCCGCCGAGGGACCCCTCCACTTT. This encodes CASSSYRAAEGPLHF.

Comment on this clone: Within the sample, other DNA sequences also encode this same CDR3. The chain couples TRBV5-1 to TRBJ1-1; no clear D. Trimming left V 2 bases short and J 4 bases short, with 15 bases between. Germline V gene lookup returns CDR1 SGHRS and CDR2 YFSETQ. The CDR3 is 15 amino acids. CDR3 DNA: TGCGCCAGCAGCTTATCAGGAAAGCAAAGCACTGAAGCTTTCTTT. It encodes CASSLSGKQSTEAFF.

The J gene is TRBJ1-5, the V gene TRBV2; 8 nucleotides align to TRBD1. Unmatched junction bases numbered 10, after V lost 5 bases and J lost 4 bases. The CDR3 is 16 residues long. Germline V CDR1 and CDR2: SNHLY, FYNNEI. This chain's CDR3 is CASSQHGQGWNQPQHF. CDR3 in DNA: TGTGCCAGCAGTCAACACGGACAGGGATGGAATCAGCCCCAGCATTTT.

The chain carries TRBV7-9 and TRBJ2-1; the match to TRBD1 covers 7 bases. With 3 bases clipped from V and 10 bases from J, the junction kept 12 bases outside the gene matches. The CDR3 loop spans 15 amino acids. Germline V gene lookup returns CDR1 SEHNR and CDR2 FQNEAQ (reference sequence). CDR3 DNA: TGTGCCAGCAGCTTTAACCAGGGGGTGGCGGAGGAGCAGTTCTTC. It is translated as CASSFNQGVAEEQFF.

The rearrangement joins TRBV12-5 to TRBJ2-1; 7 nucleotides line up with TRBD2. Trimming took 6 bases from V and 14 from J; bases not matched to a gene: 7. Germline loops: CDR1 LGHNT, CDR2 FRNRAP. This CDR3 has 11 residues. The CDR3 loop reads CASGSGLDKFF. CDR3 DNA sequence: TGTGCTAGTGGATCTGGACTAGACAAGTTCTTC.

The rearrangement joins TRBV19 to TRBJ2-1; 7 bases map to TRBD1. This CDR3 spans 15 amino acids. Germline V CDR1 and CDR2: LNHDA, SQIVND (reference sequence). The ends lost 6 bases at V and 9 bases at J; junction bases unmatched: 14. The DNA of the CDR3 is TGTGCCAGTAGGGAGTATGAACAGGGGAGAGGTGAGCAGTTCTTC. Residues: CASREYEQGRGEQFF.

V usage is TRBV15 and J usage is TRBJ2-7; 10 nucleotides line up with TRBD1. CDR3 length: 13 residues. CDR1 and CDR2 (germline): LNHNV, YYDKDF (reference sequence). V was clipped by 11 bases and J by 0 bases; unmatched bases: 4. CDR3 DNA: TGTGCCTCCGGGACAGGGGACTCCTACGAGCAGTACTTC. This codes for CASGTGDSYEQYF.

V gene TRBV2 combines with J gene TRBJ2-1; 7 bases fit TRBD2. V trimming: 11 bases; J trimming: 7 bases; junction bases outside the gene matches: 11. Germline V gene data show CDR1 as SNHLY and CDR2 as FYNNEI. The CDR3 covers 13 residues. The CDR3 DNA sequence: TGTGCCGCCCTTCGCGGGAGATTAAATGAGCAGTTCTTC. Its protein product is CAALRGRLNEQFF.

V and J are TRBV19 and TRBJ1-5, with TRBD1 as a possible D gene (5 bases). The CDR3 spans 14 residues. Germline CDR1 and CDR2: LNHDA and SQIVND (reference sequence). V was cut by 5 bases and J by 6 bases, with 14 bases left in between. This CDR3 reads CASSVTGEGQPQHF. The CDR3 coding sequence is TGTGCCAGTAGTGTAACAGGTGAAGGTCAGCCCCAGCATTTT. The whole variable domain, filled in from reference TRBV19 and TRBJ1-5, reads DGGITQSPKYLFRKEGQNVTLSCEQNLNHDAMYWYRQDPGQGLRLIYYSQIVNDFQKGDIAEGYSVSREKKESFPLTVTSAQKNPTAFYLCASSVTGEGQPQHFGDGTRLSIL.

This clone was recorded once. CDR3 amino acids: CASSQMAGLPQNIQYF. CDR3 DNA sequence: TGCGCCAGCAGCCAGATGGCGGGGCTTCCCCAAAACATTCAGTACTTC. The V gene is TRBV4-1, the J gene TRBJ2-4; possible D gene TRBD2, 6 bases. Trimming cost V 3 bases and J 5 bases, with 17 bases left between them. CDR1 is MGHRA and CDR2 is YSYEKL in the germline V gene. There are 16 residues in the CDR3.

J is TRBJ2-7 and V is TRBV5-1, with TRBD1 identical over 11 bases. The V gene's germline CDR1 is SGHRS and CDR2 YFSETQ. V was pared by 3 bases and J by 3 bases, with 2 bases of the junction left unmatched. The CDR3 covers 14 residues. DNA of the CDR3: TGCGCCAGCAGCTGGACAGGGGGCAACTACGAGCAGTACTTC. This translates into CASSWTGGNYEQYF.

V and J are TRBV9 and TRBJ2-3; 7 nucleotides agree with TRBD1. The germline V gene has CDR1 SGDLS and CDR2 YYNGEE. The junction had 6 bases not matched to a gene; V was cut back by 0 bases and J by 2 bases. This CDR3 region has 16 residues. CDR3 region: CASSVVGQTYTDTQYF. The CDR3 coding sequence is TGTGCCAGCAGCGTAGTGGGACAGACCTACACAGATACGCAGTATTTT.

The rearrangement joins TRBV30 to TRBJ2-2, with TRBD1 as a possible D gene (5 bases). CDR3 size: 12 residues. V was pared by 4 bases and J by 5 bases, with 8 bases between. The germline gives CDR1 GTSNPN, CDR2 SVGIG (reference sequence). The CDR3 reads CAWTRGTGELFF. In nucleotides, the CDR3 is TGTGCCTGGACTAGGGGTACCGGGGAGCTGTTTTTT.

The V and J genes are TRBV18 and TRBJ1-6; TRBD1 matches 9 bases. The CDR3 consists of 16 residues. The J segment lost 5 bases and the V segment lost 3 bases, leaving 5 bases of the junction unmatched. CDR1 is KGHSH, CDR2 LQKENI, per germline. CDR3 sequence: CASSPGGTGNNSPLHF. DNA for the CDR3: TGTGCCAGCTCACCGGGTGGGACAGGGAATAATTCACCCCTCCACTTT.

The gene calls are TRBV10-3 and TRBJ1-1, with D perhaps matching TRBD1 (6 bases). CDR3 size: 15 residues. Trimming stripped 5 bases from V and 1 base from J, with 14 bases between. CDR1 is ENHRY and CDR2 is SYGVKD in the germline V gene. The CDR3 spells CAISSIRGENTEAFF. DNA of the CDR3: TGTGCCATCAGTTCCATCAGGGGCGAGAACACTGAAGCTTTCTTT.

The chain employs TRBV6-5 and TRBJ1-1; D is uncertain. The CDR3 has 14 amino acids. Trimming took off 0 bases at V and 3 bases at J, with 8 bases between the two ends. From germline, CDR1 is MNHEY and CDR2 SVGAGI. The CDR3 region is CASSYSRSDTEAFF. The CDR3 nucleotides read TGTGCCAGCAGTTACTCTAGATCGGACACTGAAGCTTTCTTT.

This clone was counted only a few times. The CDR3, as DNA: TGTGCCGGATCCACAGGATTGAACACTGAAGCTTTCTTT. It codes for CAGSTGLNTEAFF. This chain joins TRBV30 and TRBJ1-1; a possible D gene is TRBD1 (5 bases). The CDR3 consists of 13 residues. Germline values: CDR1 GTSNPN, CDR2 SVGIG (reference sequence). V lost 8 bases and J 0 bases, leaving 13 bases between the germline ends.